The 28 T cell receptor beta chains presented below share a single source sample, sequenced in a study of T-cell memory formation after mild COVID-19. Each CDR3 protein is one row after TCRdb ran MiXCR on the 5' RACE reads. The sample lists 350,000 to 450,000 distinct CDR3 sequences, 25% to 30% seen once, with 13% in the top ten. Sequenced input: PBMCs or a T cell subset sorted from them (not recorded which). Receptor source: an adult woman who had mild COVID-19 (a few samples of this study predate the infection). Cell type and time point are not known.

The chain joins TRBV7-9 to TRBJ1-2; D is possibly TRBD1 (6 bases). Looked up from germline, CDR1 is SEHNR and CDR2 is FQNEAQ (reference sequence). The CDR3 sequence is 16 residues long. Trimming cost V 4 bases and J 3 bases, with 18 bases left between them. CDR3 protein: CASSSVRGSLDYGYTF. The DNA for the CDR3 is TGTGCCAGCAGCTCTGTCAGGGGTTCTCTTGACTATGGCTACACCTTC.

The V gene is TRBV11-2, the J gene TRBJ2-7; the D gene is possibly TRBD1 (6 bases). V was clipped by 5 bases and J by 7 bases, with 15 bases between them. The germline CDR1 and CDR2 sequences are SGHAT and FQNNGV. The length of the CDR3 is 13 residues. The CDR3: CASSPKSGVEQYF. The DNA for the CDR3 is TGTGCCAGCAGCCCAAAGTCAGGGGTTGAGCAGTACTTC.

The chain combines TRBV29-1 with TRBJ1-1; D unclear. The CDR3 consists of 14 residues. Germline V CDR1 and CDR2: SQVTM, ANQGSEA. Trimming pared 4 bases from V and 3 bases from J, leaving 15 bases between. The CDR3 nucleotides read TGCAGCGTTGGGGCATATCAACCCTACACTGAAGCTTTCTTT. As protein: CSVGAYQPYTEAFF.

This clonotype was observed a handful of times. This chain links TRBV6-5 with TRBJ2-6; the D is unclear. Germline V gene lookup returns CDR1 MNHEY and CDR2 SVGAGI. Between the trimmed V and J ends, which lost 2 bases and 4 bases, there was a span of 6 bases. The CDR3 loop spans 14 amino acids. The CDR3 bases are TGTGCCAGCAGTTACGCTTCGGGGGCCAACGTCCTGACTTTC. Protein product: CASSYASGANVLTF.

The chain joins TRBV5-1 to TRBJ2-2; D perhaps matches TRBD1 (5 bases). CDR1 is SGHRS, CDR2 YFSETQ, per germline. The CDR3 runs to 14 residues. V was trimmed by 0 bases and J by 8 bases, leaving 11 bases between them. This chain's CDR3 is CASSLDRSLGELFF. The CDR3 bases are TGCGCCAGCAGCTTGGACAGGTCTCTGGGGGAGCTGTTTTTT.

The chain carries TRBV24-1 and TRBJ2-1; 12 bases fit TRBD2. This CDR3 contains 17 residues. V shed 6 bases, J shed 6 bases, and the junction held 11 bases outside the gene matches. Per the germline V gene, CDR1 is KGHDR and CDR2 is SFDVKD. The chain's CDR3 is CATSSVSPSGRGNEQFF. The CDR3 DNA sequence: TGTGCCACCAGTTCCGTGAGCCCTAGCGGGAGGGGCAATGAGCAGTTCTTC.

J is TRBJ2-1 and V is TRBV6-5; a weak D match, TRBD2 (5 bases). The V end was cut by 10 bases, the J end by 0 bases, with 13 bases between. This CDR3 spans 14 amino acids. Germline CDR1 MNHEY, CDR2 SVGAGI. The CDR3 coding sequence is TGTGCCACCACGGGCGGGCCCTCCTACAATGAGCAGTTCTTC. It is translated as CATTGGPSYNEQFF.

This clonotype turned up a few times. This chain uses TRBV6-6 with TRBJ2-2; 9 positions match TRBD1. CDR1 and CDR2 from the germline V gene are MNHNY and SVGAGI (reference sequence). Trimming at V came to 5 bases and at J to 5 bases, leaving 9 bases not matched to a gene. CDR3 size: 16 residues. The DNA of the CDR3 is TGTGCCAGCAGTCAACCGGGACAGGGTTTAACCGGGGAGCTGTTTTTT. Encoded protein: CASSQPGQGLTGELFF.

The V gene is TRBV28, the J gene TRBJ2-5; 8 positions agree with TRBD2. Germline V gene data show CDR1 as MDHEN and CDR2 as SYDVKM. V lost 8 bases and J lost 3; bases outside the gene matches: 11. The CDR3 loop spans 15 amino acids. The CDR3 DNA is TGTGCCAGCTCAGTAGGGATTAGCGGGGAAGAGACCCAGTACTTC. This encodes CASSVGISGEETQYF. The variable domain in full, with the rest retrieved from reference TRBV28 and TRBJ2-5, is DVKVTQSSRYLVKRTGEKVFLECVQDMDHENMFWYRQDPGLGLRLIYFSYDVKMKEKGDIPEGYSVSREKKERFSLILESASTNQTSMYLCASSVGISGEETQYFGPGTRLLVL.

This sequence joins TRBV6-5 and TRBJ2-5; the D is unclear. The CDR3 length is 12 residues. Germline assignment: CDR1 MNHEY and CDR2 SVGAGI. Deletions cut 0 bases from V and 5 bases from J, with 4 bases between. This CDR3 is CASSYSEETQYF. In DNA form, the CDR3 reads TGTGCCAGCAGTTACTCGGAGGAGACCCAGTACTTC.

The V and J genes are TRBV30 and TRBJ2-1; 8 bases line up with TRBD2. This CDR3 has 14 amino acids. With V trimmed by 3 bases and J by 10 bases, 11 bases remained unmatched. Germline loops: CDR1 GTSNPN, CDR2 SVGIG (reference sequence). CDR3 loop: CAWSYGGGFAEQFF. CDR3 sequence (DNA): TGTGCCTGGAGCTACGGGGGGGGCTTTGCCGAGCAGTTCTTC.

This sequence joins TRBV29-1 and TRBJ2-4; 9 nucleotides match TRBD1. CDR1 and CDR2 (germline): SQVTM, ANQGSEA. The trim removed 6 bases at V and 1 base at J, leaving 4 bases unmatched. This CDR3 comprises 14 residues. CDR3 bases: TGCAGCGTCCTAGGACAGGGGGCCAAAAACATTCAGTACTTC. Translated, it gives CSVLGQGAKNIQYF.

This clonotype was seen a few times. This chain connects TRBV20-1 to TRBJ1-3; a weak D match, TRBD1 (5 bases). This CDR3 is 15 amino acids long. Germline values: CDR1 DFQATT, CDR2 SNEGSKA (reference sequence). Trimming stripped 3 bases from V and 0 bases from J, with 12 bases between. The CDR3 DNA reads as TGCAGTGCTAGGAGGGACTCCTTCTCTGGAAACACCATATATTTT. This encodes CSARRDSFSGNTIYF.

This clonotype has only a few counts. This chain links TRBV9 with TRBJ1-5; D not certain. The CDR3 has 15 residues. V lost 0 bases to trimming and J lost 0 bases, with 7 bases between them. Germline V gene data show CDR1 as SGDLS and CDR2 as YYNGEE. The CDR3 nucleotides are TGTGCCAGCAGCGTAGGCTCTAATAGCAATCAGCCCCAGCATTTT. Protein product: CASSVGSNSNQPQHF.

V usage is TRBV29-1 and J usage is TRBJ1-2; D gene uncertain. V was trimmed by 1 base and J by 0 bases, leaving 0 bases between them. This CDR3 spans 11 amino acids. Germline CDR1 is SQVTM and CDR2 is ANQGSEA. Written as DNA, the CDR3 is TGCAGCGTTGAAGCTAACTATGGCTACACCTTC. Amino acids: CSVEANYGYTF.

The chain is built from TRBV5-5 and TRBJ2-5, with D possibly being TRBD1 (6 bases). CDR3 size: 13 residues. Germline loops: CDR1 SGHKS, CDR2 YYEKEE (reference sequence). V gave up 3 bases and J gave up 7 bases, with 13 bases separating them. CDR3 nucleotide sequence: TGTGCCAGCAGCTCAGGGGTAGTCGGGACCCAGTACTTC. It translates to CASSSGVVGTQYF.

The chain has TRBV2 and TRBJ1-2; D ambiguous. V was clipped by 5 bases and J by 11 bases, with 15 bases between them. CDR3 length: 12 amino acids. Germline-derived CDR1 and CDR2 are SNHLY and FYNNEI. The DNA of the CDR3 is TGTGCCAGCAGTACCAGGACTGAAGGGTACACCTTC. Residues: CASSTRTEGYTF.

The chain employs TRBV4-1 and TRBJ2-3; D may correspond to TRBD1 or TRBD2 (5 bases each). The CDR3 has 16 residues. Germline assignment: CDR1 MGHRA and CDR2 YSYEKL. V shed 0 bases and J shed 5 bases, with 15 bases lying between them. For the CDR3, the DNA is TGCGCCAGCAGCCAAGAAAAACGGGGCCTCGGAGATACGCAGTATTTT. This translates into CASSQEKRGLGDTQYF.

The chain couples TRBV7-8 to TRBJ2-3, with D unresolved. From germline, CDR1 is SGHVS and CDR2 FQNEAQ. V dropped 0 bases and J dropped 7 bases, with 20 bases sitting between them. This CDR3 is 17 amino acids long. This chain's CDR3 is CASSLASPGSVGNTQYF. The CDR3 DNA reads as TGTGCCAGCAGCTTAGCCTCTCCCGGGTCAGTTGGGAATACGCAGTATTTT.

This chain links TRBV4-2 with TRBJ2-7; D unresolved. Germline assignment: CDR1 LGHNA and CDR2 YNFKEQ. CDR3 length: 13 amino acids. V lost 1 base to trimming and J lost 7 bases, with 11 bases between them. CDR3 nucleotide sequence: TGTGCCAGCAGCCAAGTGGACGGTGGGGAGCAGTACTTC. Encoded protein: CASSQVDGGEQYF.

This clonotype was observed a handful of times. This chain links TRBV9 with TRBJ2-5; 7 bases are shared with TRBD2. Germline V lookup: CDR1 SGDLS, CDR2 YYNGEE. The CDR3 loop spans 14 amino acids. The V segment lost 0 bases and the J segment 4 bases; nucleotides outside the gene matches: 3. CDR3 sequence: CASSVDPGGETQYF. CDR3 nucleotide sequence: TGTGCCAGCAGCGTAGATCCGGGGGGAGAGACCCAGTACTTC.

V gene TRBV7-3 combines with J gene TRBJ2-2; D is ambiguous. Germline assignment: CDR1 SGHTA and CDR2 FQGTGA. CDR3 length: 13 residues. V lost 5 bases to trimming and J lost 2 bases, with 6 bases between them. The CDR3: CASSDVNTGELFF. DNA for the CDR3: TGTGCCAGCAGCGATGTAAACACCGGGGAGCTGTTTTTT.

This clonotype has more than one count but fewer than ten. V gene TRBV12-3 or TRBV12-4 combines with J gene TRBJ1-2, with TRBD1 matching 8 bases. The V segment lost 6 bases and the J segment 4 bases; nucleotides outside the gene matches: 10. This CDR3 has 15 residues. CDR3 bases: TGTGCCAGCAGCGAAGCTCCAGGGGGCGGCTATGGCTACACCTTC. Translating it yields CASSEAPGGGYGYTF.

V is TRBV5-6 and J is TRBJ2-2, with D perhaps TRBD2 (5 bases). Trimming left V 4 bases short and J 7 bases short, with 17 bases between. Looked up from germline, CDR1 is SGHDT and CDR2 is YYEEEE. The CDR3 totals 15 residues. The CDR3 loop is CASSPLSGLGGELFF. The CDR3, as DNA: TGTGCCAGCAGCCCGTTGAGCGGACTGGGCGGGGAGCTGTTTTTT.

This clonotype was observed a few times. The junction departs from the called germline gene at one end, perhaps through a read error. V and J are TRBV7-7 and TRBJ2-5, with D hard to call. The germline CDR1 and CDR2 sequences are SSHAT and FNYEAQ (reference sequence). This CDR3 region has 14 residues. CDR3 protein: CASSLGASRETQYF. The CDR3 DNA sequence: TGTGCTAGCAGCTTAGGTGCGTCGCGGGAGACCCAGTACTTC.

This clonotype was detected a few times. This sequence joins TRBV7-2 and TRBJ2-1; weak D call: TRBD1 (6 bases). CDR3 length: 15 amino acids. The V end was cut by 2 bases, the J end by 2 bases, with 10 bases between. CDR1 and CDR2 from the germline V gene are SGHTA and FQGNSA. As DNA, the CDR3 is TGTGCCAGCAGCTTAACAGGGCTAACCTACAATGAGCAGTTCTTC. Encoded protein: CASSLTGLTYNEQFF. The variable domain in full, with the rest retrieved from reference TRBV7-2 and TRBJ2-1, is GAGVSQSPSNKVTEKGKDVELRCDPISGHTALYWYRQSLGQGLEFLIYFQGNSAPDKSGLPSDRFSAERTGGSVSTLTIQRTQQEDSAVYLCASSLTGLTYNEQFFGPGTRLTVL.

This clonotype appeared a few times. V usage is TRBV5-1 and J usage is TRBJ2-7; TRBD1 matches 11 bases. The CDR3 covers 14 residues. Germline V gives CDR1 SGHRS, CDR2 YFSETQ. J lost 3 bases, V lost 9 bases, and 8 bases had no gene match. CDR3 protein: CATATGTGGYEQYF. CDR3 nucleotide sequence: TGCGCCACCGCAACCGGGACAGGGGGCTACGAGCAGTACTTC.

CDR3 DNA: TGCGCCAGCAGCCAGTTGGGAAGCACTGAAGCTTTCTTT. Translated: CASSQLGSTEAFF. The gene calls are TRBV4-1 and TRBJ1-1; D unresolved. The CDR3 has 13 amino acids. Trimming cost V 3 bases and J 4 bases, with 9 bases left between them. CDR1 and CDR2 from the germline V gene are MGHRA and YSYEKL.